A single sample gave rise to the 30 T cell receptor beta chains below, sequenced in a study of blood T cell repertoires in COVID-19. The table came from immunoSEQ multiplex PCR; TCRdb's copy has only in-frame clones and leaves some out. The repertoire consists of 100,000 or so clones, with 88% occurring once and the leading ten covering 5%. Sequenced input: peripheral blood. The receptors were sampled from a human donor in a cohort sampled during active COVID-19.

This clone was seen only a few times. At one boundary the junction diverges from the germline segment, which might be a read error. In nucleotides, the CDR3 is TGTGCCAGCAGCTTATATGGGACAGCCATACACTTC. Its translation is CASSLYGTAIHF. The chain employs TRBV7-2 and TRBJ1-2; 7 bases agree with TRBD1. The CDR3 runs 12 residues. Looked up from germline, CDR1 is SGHTA and CDR2 is FQGNSA.

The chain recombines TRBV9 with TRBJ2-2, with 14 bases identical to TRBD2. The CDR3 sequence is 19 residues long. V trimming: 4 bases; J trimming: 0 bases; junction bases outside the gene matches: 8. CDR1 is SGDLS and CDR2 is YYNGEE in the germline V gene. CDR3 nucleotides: TGTGCCAGCAGCTCTCAGACTAGCGGGAGGGAGGCGAACACCGGGGAGCTGTTTTTT. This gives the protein CASSSQTSGREANTGELFF.

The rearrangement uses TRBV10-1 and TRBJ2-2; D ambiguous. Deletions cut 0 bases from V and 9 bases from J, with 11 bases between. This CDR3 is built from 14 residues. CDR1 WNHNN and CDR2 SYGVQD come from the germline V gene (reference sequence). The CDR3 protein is CASSESEPARELFF. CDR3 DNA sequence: TGCGCCAGCAGTGAGTCGGAGCCTGCCCGGGAGCTGTTTTTT.

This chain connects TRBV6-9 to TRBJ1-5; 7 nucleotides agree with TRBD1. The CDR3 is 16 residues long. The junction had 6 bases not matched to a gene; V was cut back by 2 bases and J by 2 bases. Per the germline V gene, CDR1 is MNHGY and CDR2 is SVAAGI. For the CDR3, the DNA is TGTGCCAGCAGTTATAGGGACAGTTCGGGCAATCAGCCCCAGCATTTT. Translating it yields CASSYRDSSGNQPQHF.

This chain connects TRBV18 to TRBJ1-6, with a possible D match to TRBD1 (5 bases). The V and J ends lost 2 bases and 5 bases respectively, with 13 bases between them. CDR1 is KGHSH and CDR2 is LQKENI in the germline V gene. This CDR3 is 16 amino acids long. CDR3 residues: CASSPGPGFNNSPLHF. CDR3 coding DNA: TGTGCCAGCTCACCAGGACCAGGGTTCAATAATTCACCCCTCCACTTT.

The CDR3: CASSVDITSGGTDTQYF. CDR3 nucleotides: TGTGCCAGCAGCGTAGATATAACTAGCGGAGGCACAGATACGCAGTATTTT. V usage is TRBV9 and J usage is TRBJ2-3, with TRBD2 identical over 8 bases. The junction had 7 bases not matched to a gene; V was cut back by 0 bases and J by 1 base. This CDR3 has 17 residues. The V gene's germline CDR1 is SGDLS and CDR2 YYNGEE.

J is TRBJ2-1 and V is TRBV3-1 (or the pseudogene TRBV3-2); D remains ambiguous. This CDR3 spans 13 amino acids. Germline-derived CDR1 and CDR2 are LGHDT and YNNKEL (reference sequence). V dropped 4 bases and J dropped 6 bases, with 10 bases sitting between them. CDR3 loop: CASSPPQSNEQFF. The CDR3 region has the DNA TGTGCCAGCAGCCCCCCCCAATCCAATGAGCAGTTCTTC.

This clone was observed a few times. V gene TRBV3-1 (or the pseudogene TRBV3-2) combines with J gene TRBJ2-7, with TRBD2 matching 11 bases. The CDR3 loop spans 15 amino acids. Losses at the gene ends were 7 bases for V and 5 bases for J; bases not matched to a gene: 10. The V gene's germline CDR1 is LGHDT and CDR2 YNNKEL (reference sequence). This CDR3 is CASTRLAGGSHEQYF. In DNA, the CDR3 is TGTGCCAGCACCCGTCTAGCGGGAGGATCCCACGAGCAGTACTTC.

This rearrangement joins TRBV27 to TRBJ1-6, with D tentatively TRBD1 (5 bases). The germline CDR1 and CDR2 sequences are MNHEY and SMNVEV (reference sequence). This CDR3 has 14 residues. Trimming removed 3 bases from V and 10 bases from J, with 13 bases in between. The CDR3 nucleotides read TGTGCCAGCAGTTTGGGGGGGGTAGGGTCACCCCTCCACTTT. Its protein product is CASSLGGVGSPLHF.

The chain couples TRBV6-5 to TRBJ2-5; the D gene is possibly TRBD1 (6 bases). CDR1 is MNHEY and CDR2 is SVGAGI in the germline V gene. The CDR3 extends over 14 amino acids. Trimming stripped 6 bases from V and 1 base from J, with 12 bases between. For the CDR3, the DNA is TGTGCCAGCAGCCCAACAGGGACCCAAGAGACCCAGTACTTC. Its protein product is CASSPTGTQETQYF.

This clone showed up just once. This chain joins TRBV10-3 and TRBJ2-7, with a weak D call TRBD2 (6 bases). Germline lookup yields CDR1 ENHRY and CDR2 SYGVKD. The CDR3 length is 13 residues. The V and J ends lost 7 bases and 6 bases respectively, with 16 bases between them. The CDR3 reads CAITREIRGEQYF. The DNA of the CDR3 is TGTGCCATCACCCGGGAGATTCGGGGCGAGCAGTACTTC.

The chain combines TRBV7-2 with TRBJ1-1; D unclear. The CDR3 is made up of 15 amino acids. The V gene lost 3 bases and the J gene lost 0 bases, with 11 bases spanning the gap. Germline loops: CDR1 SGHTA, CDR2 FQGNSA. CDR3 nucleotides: TGTGCCAGCAGCTTCCTAACGGACTTGAACACTGAAGCTTTCTTT. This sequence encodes CASSFLTDLNTEAFF.

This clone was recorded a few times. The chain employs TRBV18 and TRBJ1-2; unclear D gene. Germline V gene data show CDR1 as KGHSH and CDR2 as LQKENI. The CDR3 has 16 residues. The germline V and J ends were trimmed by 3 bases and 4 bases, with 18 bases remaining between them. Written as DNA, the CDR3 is TGTGCCAGCTCACCGAGTCCCACTCCAGGTAGCTATGGCTACACCTTC. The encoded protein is CASSPSPTPGSYGYTF.

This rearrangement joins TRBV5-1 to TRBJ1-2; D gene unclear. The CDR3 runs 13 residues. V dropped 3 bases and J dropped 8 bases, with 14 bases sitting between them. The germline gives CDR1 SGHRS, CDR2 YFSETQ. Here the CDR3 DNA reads TGCGCCAGCAGCTCGCTCGAGGTCCACGGCTACACCTTC. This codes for CASSSLEVHGYTF. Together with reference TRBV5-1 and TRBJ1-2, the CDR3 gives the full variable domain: KAGVTQTPRYLIKTRGQQVTLSCSPISGHRSVSWYQQTPGQGLQFLFEYFSETQRNKGNFPGRFSGRQFSNSRSEMNVSTLELGDSALYLCASSSLEVHGYTFGSGTRLTVV.

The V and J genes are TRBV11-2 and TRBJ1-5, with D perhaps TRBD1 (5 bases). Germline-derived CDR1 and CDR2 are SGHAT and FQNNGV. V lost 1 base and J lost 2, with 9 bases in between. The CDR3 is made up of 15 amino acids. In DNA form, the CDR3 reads TGTGCCAGCAGCTTAGGCGGAGGGGGCAATCAGCCCCAGCATTTT. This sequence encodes CASSLGGGGNQPQHF.

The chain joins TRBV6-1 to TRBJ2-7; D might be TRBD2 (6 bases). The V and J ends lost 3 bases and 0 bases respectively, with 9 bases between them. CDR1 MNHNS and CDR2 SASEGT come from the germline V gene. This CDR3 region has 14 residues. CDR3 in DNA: TGTGCCAGCAGTGATAGCGGCAGCTCCTACGAGCAGTACTTC. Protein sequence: CASSDSGSSYEQYF.

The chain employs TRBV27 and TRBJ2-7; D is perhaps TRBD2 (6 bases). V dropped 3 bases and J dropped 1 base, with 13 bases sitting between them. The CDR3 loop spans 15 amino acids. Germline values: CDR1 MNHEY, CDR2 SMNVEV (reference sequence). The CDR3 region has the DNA TGTGCCAGCAGTTTGGGCGGGATCGGGTCCTACGAGCAGTACTTC. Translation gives CASSLGGIGSYEQYF.

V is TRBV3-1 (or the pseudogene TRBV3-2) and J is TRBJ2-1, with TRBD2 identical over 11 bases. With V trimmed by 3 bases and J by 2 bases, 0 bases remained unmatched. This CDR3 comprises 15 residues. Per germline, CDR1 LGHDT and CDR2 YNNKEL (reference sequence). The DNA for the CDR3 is TGTGCCAGCAGCCAGGGACTAGCGGCCTACAATGAGCAGTTCTTC. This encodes CASSQGLAAYNEQFF.

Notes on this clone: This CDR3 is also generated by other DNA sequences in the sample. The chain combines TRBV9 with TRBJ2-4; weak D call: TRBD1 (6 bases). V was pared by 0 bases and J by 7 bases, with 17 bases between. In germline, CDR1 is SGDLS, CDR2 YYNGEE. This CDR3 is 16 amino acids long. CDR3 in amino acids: CASSVGLVGAGNIQYF. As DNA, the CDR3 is TGTGCCAGCAGCGTAGGGCTGGTGGGGGCCGGGAACATTCAGTACTTC. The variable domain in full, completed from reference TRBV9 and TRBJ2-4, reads DSGVTQTPKHLITATGQRVTLRCSPRSGDLSVYWYQQSLDQGLQFLIQYYNGEERAKGNILERFSAQQFPDLHSELNLSSLELGDSALYFCASSVGLVGAGNIQYFGAGTRLSVL.

The CDR3 sequence is CASSPRRGQPQHF. CDR3 nucleotides: TGTGCCAGCAGCCCCCGACGGGGTCAGCCCCAGCATTTT. V gene TRBV27 combines with J gene TRBJ1-5; D remains ambiguous. There are 13 residues in the CDR3. Trimming took 6 bases from V and 6 from J, leaving 12 bases between them. Per the germline V gene, CDR1 is MNHEY and CDR2 is SMNVEV (reference sequence).

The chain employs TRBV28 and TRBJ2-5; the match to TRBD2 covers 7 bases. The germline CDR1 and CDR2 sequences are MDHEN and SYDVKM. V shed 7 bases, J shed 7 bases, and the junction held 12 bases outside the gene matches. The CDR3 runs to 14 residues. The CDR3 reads CASTGGGRIGTQYF. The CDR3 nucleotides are TGTGCCAGCACGGGGGGAGGGCGCATTGGGACCCAGTACTTC.

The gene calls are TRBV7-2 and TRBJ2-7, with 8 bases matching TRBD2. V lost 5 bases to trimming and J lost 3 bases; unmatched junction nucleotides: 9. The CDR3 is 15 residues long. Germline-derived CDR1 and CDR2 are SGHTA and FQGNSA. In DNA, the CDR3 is TGTGCCAGCAGCCCGATAGCGGGAACTTTCTACGAGCAGTACTTC. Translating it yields CASSPIAGTFYEQYF.

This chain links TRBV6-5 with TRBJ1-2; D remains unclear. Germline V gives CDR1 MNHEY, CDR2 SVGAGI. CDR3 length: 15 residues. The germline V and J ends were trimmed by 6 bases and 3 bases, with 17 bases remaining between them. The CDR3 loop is CASSSSLEVDYGYTF. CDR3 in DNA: TGTGCCAGCAGCTCCTCGTTAGAGGTGGACTATGGCTACACCTTC.

The CDR3 loop is CASSLYQGAMEAFF. In DNA, the CDR3 is TGTGCCAGCAGTTTATACCAGGGGGCTATGGAAGCTTTCTTT. The chain is built from TRBV27 and TRBJ1-1, with TRBD1 matching 8 bases. Looked up from germline, CDR1 is MNHEY and CDR2 is SMNVEV (reference sequence). The length of the CDR3 is 14 residues. With 1 base clipped from V and 8 bases from J, the junction kept 6 bases outside the gene matches.

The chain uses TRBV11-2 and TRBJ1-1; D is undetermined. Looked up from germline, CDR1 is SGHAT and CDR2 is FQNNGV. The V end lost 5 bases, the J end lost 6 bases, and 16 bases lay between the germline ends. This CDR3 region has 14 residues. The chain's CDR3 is CASSLPTGRAEAFF. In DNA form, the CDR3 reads TGTGCCAGCAGCCTCCCGACGGGGAGGGCTGAAGCTTTCTTT.

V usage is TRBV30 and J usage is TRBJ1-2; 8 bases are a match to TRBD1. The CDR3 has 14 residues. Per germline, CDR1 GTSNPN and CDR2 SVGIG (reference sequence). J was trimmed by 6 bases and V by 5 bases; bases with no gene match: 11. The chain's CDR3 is CAWAGQGGKHGYTF. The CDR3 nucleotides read TGTGCCTGGGCCGGACAGGGAGGAAAGCATGGCTACACCTTC.

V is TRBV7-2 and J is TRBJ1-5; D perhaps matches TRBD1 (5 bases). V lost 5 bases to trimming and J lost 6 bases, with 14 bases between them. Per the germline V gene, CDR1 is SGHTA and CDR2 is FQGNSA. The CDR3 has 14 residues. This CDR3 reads CASSGQGGSQPQHF. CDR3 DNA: TGTGCCAGCAGCGGCCAGGGAGGGAGTCAGCCCCAGCATTTT.

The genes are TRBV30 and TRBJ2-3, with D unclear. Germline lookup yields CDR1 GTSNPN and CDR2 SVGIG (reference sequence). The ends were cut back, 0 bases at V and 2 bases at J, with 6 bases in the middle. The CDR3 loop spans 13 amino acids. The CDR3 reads CAWSVLLTDTQYF. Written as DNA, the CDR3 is TGTGCCTGGAGTGTCCTCCTCACAGATACGCAGTATTTT.

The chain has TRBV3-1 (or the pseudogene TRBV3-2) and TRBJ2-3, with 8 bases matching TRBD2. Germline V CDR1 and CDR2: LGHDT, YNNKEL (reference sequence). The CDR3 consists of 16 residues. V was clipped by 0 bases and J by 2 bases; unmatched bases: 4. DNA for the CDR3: TGTGCCAGCAGCCAAGATTTAGCGGGGTACACAGATACGCAGTATTTT. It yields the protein CASSQDLAGYTDTQYF.

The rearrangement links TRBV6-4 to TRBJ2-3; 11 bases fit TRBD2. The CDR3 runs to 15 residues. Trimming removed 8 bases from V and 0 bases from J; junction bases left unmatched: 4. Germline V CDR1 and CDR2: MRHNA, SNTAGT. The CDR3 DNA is TGTGCCAGCGGAGGGACTAGCGGAAGCACAGATACGCAGTATTTT. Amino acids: CASGGTSGSTDTQYF.